Described below is a single TCR beta chain sequence and its context. The sample originates from a study of blood T cell repertoires in COVID-19. The Seattle patients, enrolled during active infection, were followed longitudinally. Repertoires were generated with immunoSEQ multiplex PCR, while TCRdb's copy carries only in-frame clones and drops some. The table shows 250,000 to 350,000 clones, with about 88% occurring only once. The trim removed 3 bases at V and 6 bases at J, leaving 14 bases unmatched. The CDR3 is 18 residues long. From germline, CDR1 is MNHEY and CDR2 SMNVEV (reference sequence). The receptor comes from a human donor with COVID-19, enrolled during active disease. The donor label of this sample is uncertain. The chain joins TRBV27 to TRBJ1-6; 7 positions agree with TRBD1. The sample comprised peripheral blood. CDR3 loop: CASSFRGRGNWGNSPLHF. As DNA, the CDR3 is TGTGCCAGCAGTTTTAGGGGCAGGGGGAATTGGGGTAATTCACCCCTCCACTTT.